This entry features one T cell receptor beta chain sequence. Its antigen is as yet unknown. Assay used: immunoSEQ multiplex PCR; TCRdb lists only in-frame clones, some missing. Of 5,000 to 7,500 clones in the sample, 70% to 80% were seen once. If patients had autoimmune disease history or systemic immunosuppression, they were excluded. The study sampled blood at baseline, cycle 4 day 1, and cycle 7 day 1. The record originates from a study of OX40 agonist ivuxolimab in advanced cancers. The V and J ends lost 3 bases and 7 bases, in that order; junction bases with no gene match: 11. Germline V gives CDR1 SGDLS, CDR2 YYNGEE. This CDR3 region has 17 residues. The study's findings and limits: Expanded clones were, on average, more numerous among CD8+ T cells than CD4+.

Sequenced material: CD4+ or CD8+ T cells sorted from blood, taken in a trial of the OX40 agonist ivuxolimab. This chain uses TRBV9 with TRBJ2-1; 12 bases line up with TRBD1. The sequence was collected from an adult with an advanced solid tumor such as melanoma, head and neck, liver or kidney cancer. CDR3 amino acids: CASSALGGQGAWNEQFF. The CDR3 bases are TGTGCCAGCAGCGCCCTTGGGGGACAGGGGGCGTGGAATGAGCAGTTCTTC.